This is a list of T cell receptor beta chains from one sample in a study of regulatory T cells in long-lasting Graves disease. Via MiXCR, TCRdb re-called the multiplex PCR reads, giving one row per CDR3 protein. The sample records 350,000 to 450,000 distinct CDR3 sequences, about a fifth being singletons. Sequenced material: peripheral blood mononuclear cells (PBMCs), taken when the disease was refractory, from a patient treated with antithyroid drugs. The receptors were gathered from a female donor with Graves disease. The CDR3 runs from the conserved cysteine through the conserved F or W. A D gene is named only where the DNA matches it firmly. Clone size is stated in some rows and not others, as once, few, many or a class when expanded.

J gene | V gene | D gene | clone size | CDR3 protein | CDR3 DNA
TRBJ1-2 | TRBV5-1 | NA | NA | CASSLAWRDYSYTF | TGCGCCAGCAGCTTGGCCTGGAGGGACTATAGCTACACCTTC
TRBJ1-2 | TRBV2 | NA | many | CARQTDHYGYTF | TGTGCCCGCCAGACAGACCATTATGGCTACACCTTC
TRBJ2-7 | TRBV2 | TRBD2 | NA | CASKGITSGRVHEQYF | TGTGCCAGCAAAGGGATTACTAGCGGGAGAGTGCACGAGCAGTACTTC
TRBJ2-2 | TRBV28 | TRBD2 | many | CASSQPGGDYTGELFF | TGTGCCAGCAGTCAACCCGGGGGGGATTACACCGGGGAGCTGTTTTTT
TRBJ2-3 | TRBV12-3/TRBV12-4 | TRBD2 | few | CASSYRTSDLTDTQYF | TGTGCCAGCAGTTACCGGACTAGCGATCTCACAGATACGCAGTATTTT
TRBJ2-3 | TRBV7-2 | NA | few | CASSRLGTDTQYF | TGTGCCAGCAGCCGCCTCGGCACAGATACGCAGTATTTT
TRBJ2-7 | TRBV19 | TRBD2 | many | CARETSGISDEQYF | TGTGCCAGAGAGACTAGCGGGATCTCTGACGAGCAGTACTTC
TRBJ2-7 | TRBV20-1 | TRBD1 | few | CSAATTRDSSYEQYF | TGCAGTGCTGCAACTACCCGGGACAGTTCCTACGAGCAGTACTTC
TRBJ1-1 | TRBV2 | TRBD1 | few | CASSSLPGGSMNTEAFF | TGTGCCAGCAGCTCACTTCCAGGGGGGAGCATGAACACTGAAGCTTTCTTT
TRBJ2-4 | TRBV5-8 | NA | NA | CASGGGGIQYF | TGTGCCAGCGGGGGTGGAGGCATTCAGTACTTC
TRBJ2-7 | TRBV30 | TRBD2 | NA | CAWSVRGGGGRNEQYF | TGTGCCTGGAGTGTACGGGGGGGGGGTGGTCGCAACGAGCAGTACTTC
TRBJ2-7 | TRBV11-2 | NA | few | CASSLKRGQLSSYEQYF | TGTGCCAGCAGCTTAAAGAGGGGCCAGCTTAGCTCCTACGAGCAGTACTTC
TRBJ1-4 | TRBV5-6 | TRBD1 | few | CASSQRTGSNEKLFF | TGTGCCAGCAGCCAAAGGACAGGGAGTAATGAAAAACTGTTTTTT
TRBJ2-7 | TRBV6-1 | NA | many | CASSTPPAGRSYEQYF | TGTGCCAGCAGCACACCCCCCGCGGGTCGCTCCTACGAGCAGTACTTC
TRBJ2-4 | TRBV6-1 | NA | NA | CASRKLLAKNIQYF | TGTGCCAGCAGGAAGTTACTAGCCAAAAACATTCAGTACTTC
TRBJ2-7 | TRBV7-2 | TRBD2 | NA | CASSFEPLGGEQYF | TGTGCCAGCAGCTTCGAACCGCTGGGGGGGGAGCAGTACTTC
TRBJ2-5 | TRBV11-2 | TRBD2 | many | CASSSKNREGQETQYF | TGTGCCAGCAGCTCTAAGAACCGGGAGGGACAAGAGACCCAGTACTTC
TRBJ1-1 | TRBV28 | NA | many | CASSLGQGEAFF | TGTGCCAGCTCCCTGGGGCAGGGTGAAGCTTTCTTT
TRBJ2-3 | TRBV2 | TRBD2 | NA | CASSGGLAGVSSTDTQYF | TGTGCCAGCAGTGGCGGACTAGCGGGAGTTAGTAGCACAGATACGCAGTATTTT
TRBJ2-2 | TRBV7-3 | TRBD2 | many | CASSLRTSGTNGELFF | TGTGCCAGCAGCTTACGGACTAGCGGGACGAACGGGGAGCTGTTTTTT
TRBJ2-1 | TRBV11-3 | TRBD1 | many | CASSEDGDRGFDEQFF | TGTGCCAGCAGCGAGGACGGGGACAGGGGTTTTGATGAGCAGTTCTTC
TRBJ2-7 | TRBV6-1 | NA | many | CASSSGGGPYEQYF | TGTGCCAGCAGCTCGGGGGGCGGACCATACGAGCAGTACTTC
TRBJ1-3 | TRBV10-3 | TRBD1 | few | CAINPTGSGNTIYF | TGTGCCATCAACCCGACAGGGTCTGGAAACACCATATATTTT
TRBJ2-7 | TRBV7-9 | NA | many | CASSLGTDKYF | TGTGCCAGCAGCTTAGGTACAGACAAGTACTTC
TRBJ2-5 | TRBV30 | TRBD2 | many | CAWSVLAGLGETQYF | TGTGCCTGGAGTGTACTAGCGGGATTGGGGGAGACCCAGTACTTC
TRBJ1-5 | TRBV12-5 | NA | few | CASARTDIEQPQHF | TGTGCTAGCGCCCGGACAGATATAGAGCAGCCCCAGCATTTT
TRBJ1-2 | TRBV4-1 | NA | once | CASSQEGGGGGYTF | TGCGCCAGCAGCCAAGAGGGGGGTGGCGGTGGCTACACCTTC
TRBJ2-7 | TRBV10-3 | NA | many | CAINEGYEQYF | TGTGCCATCAACGAGGGCTACGAGCAGTACTTC
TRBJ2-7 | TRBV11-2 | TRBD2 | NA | CASSQSLAGTYEQYF | TGTGCCAGCAGCCAATCACTAGCGGGGACCTACGAGCAGTACTTC